This entry lists 16 T cell receptor beta chains sequenced from one sample in a study of blood T cell repertoires in COVID-19. Libraries were prepared by immunoSEQ multiplex PCR; TCRdb keeps only in-frame clonotypes and omits some of them. The sample has around 110,000 clones; approximately 82% are singletons. The source material was peripheral blood. The receptors were gathered from a man under 40 with acute or convalescent COVID-19.

The V and J genes are TRBV30 and TRBJ2-7; 10 bases are a match to TRBD1. The V gene's germline CDR1 is GTSNPN and CDR2 SVGIG (reference sequence). Losses at the gene ends were 2 bases for V and 2 bases for J; bases not matched to a gene: 6. CDR3 length: 15 amino acids. CDR3 DNA sequence: TGTGCCTGGAGTATCGGCGGGACAGGGGCCTACGAGCAGTACTTC. Amino acids: CAWSIGGTGAYEQYF.

The J gene is TRBJ2-1, the V gene TRBV11-1; TRBD1 matches 11 bases. J was trimmed by 9 bases and V by 5 bases; bases with no gene match: 12. Looked up from germline, CDR1 is SGHAT and CDR2 is FQDESV (reference sequence). The CDR3 is made up of 16 amino acids. CDR3 nucleotides: TGTGCCAGCAGCGAAGTCGGACAGGGGGCCTTCGGTGAGCAGTTCTTC. It encodes CASSEVGQGAFGEQFF.

The sample holds a few counts of this clone. The chain couples TRBV28 to TRBJ1-3, with TRBD1 matching 8 bases. CDR1 MDHEN and CDR2 SYDVKM come from the germline V gene. The CDR3 is 15 amino acids. With V trimmed by 4 bases and J by 7 bases, 9 bases remained unmatched. CDR3 region: CASSSPLTGGNTIYF. The CDR3 DNA follows: TGTGCCAGCAGTTCGCCCCTCACAGGGGGGAACACCATATATTTT.

The V and J genes are TRBV29-1 and TRBJ2-2, with 8 positions matching TRBD2. From germline, CDR1 is SQVTM and CDR2 ANQGSEA. The V segment lost 6 bases and the J segment 8 bases; nucleotides outside the gene matches: 5. The CDR3 sequence is 12 residues long. The DNA for the CDR3 is TGCAGCGTGAAAGCGGGAGCTGGGGAGCTGTTTTTT. The encoded protein is CSVKAGAGELFF.

The chain combines TRBV12-5 with TRBJ2-7; 9 positions match TRBD2. Germline CDR1 LGHNT, CDR2 FRNRAP. With V trimmed by 6 bases and J by 2 bases, 8 bases remained unmatched. The CDR3 has 15 residues. The CDR3 DNA reads as TGTGCTAGTGGCCGCAGACTAGCGGAGGCCTACGAGCAGTACGTC. Translating gives CASGRRLAEAYEQYV.

The chain joins TRBV5-5 to TRBJ2-1, with a tentative D call TRBD2 (6 bases). Germline CDR1 SGHKS, CDR2 YYEKEE (reference sequence). The CDR3 runs 15 residues. Trimming cost V 2 bases and J 5 bases, with 14 bases left between them. Here the CDR3 reads CASSFGAGSDNEQFF. CDR3 bases: TGTGCCAGCAGCTTCGGTGCGGGATCGGACAATGAGCAGTTCTTC.

The rearrangement uses TRBV6-5 and TRBJ1-2; possibly TRBD1 for D (5 bases). Germline CDR1 MNHEY, CDR2 SVGAGI. V was clipped by 6 bases and J by 2 bases, with 13 bases between them. The CDR3 has 14 residues. This CDR3 is CASRTARVNYGYTF. CDR3 bases: TGTGCCAGCAGGACGGCCAGGGTGAACTATGGCTACACCTTC.

The chain uses TRBV10-3 and TRBJ2-3; tentative D call: TRBD2 (6 bases). Trimming shortened V by 3 bases and J by 6 bases, and 13 bases separated the two germline ends. This CDR3 has 14 amino acids. Germline CDR1 reads ENHRY; CDR2 reads SYGVKD. In nucleotides, the CDR3 is TGTGCCATCAGTGACCCAAGAGGGAGGGATACGCAGTATTTT. This sequence encodes CAISDPRGRDTQYF.

J is TRBJ1-1 and V is TRBV5-8, with TRBD1 as a possible D gene (5 bases). V shed 0 bases and J shed 11 bases, with 17 bases lying between them. Looked up from germline, CDR1 is SGHTS and CDR2 is YDEGEE. This CDR3 is built from 14 residues. The CDR3: CASSLGGTGGAAFF. For the CDR3, the DNA is TGTGCCAGCAGCTTGGGTGGTACAGGCGGAGCGGCTTTCTTT. Combining the CDR3 with reference TRBV5-8 and TRBJ1-1 gives the whole variable domain EAGVTQSPTHLIKTRGQQATLRCSPISGHTSVYWYQQALGLGLQFLLWYDEGEERNRGNFPPRFSGRQFPNYSSELNVNALELEDSALYLCASSLGGTGGAAFFGQGTRLTVV.

The chain links TRBV7-3 to TRBJ1-1; 7 bases agree with TRBD1. Per the germline V gene, CDR1 is SGHTA and CDR2 is FQGTGA. V shed 0 bases and J 1 base; nucleotides not matched to a gene: 5. The CDR3 has 16 amino acids. The chain's CDR3 is CASSLTTGRWNTEAFF. The DNA for the CDR3 is TGTGCCAGCAGCTTAACGACAGGGCGGTGGAACACTGAAGCTTTCTTT.

CDR3 nucleotide sequence: TGCGCCAGCAGCCAAGATGGGGAGAACCCATCCTACAATGAGCAGTTCTTC. Protein product: CASSQDGENPSYNEQFF. This sequence joins TRBV4-1 and TRBJ2-1; perhaps TRBD2 as D (5 bases). The CDR3 contains 17 residues. The V end was cut by 0 bases, the J end by 1 base, with 13 bases between. Looked up from germline, CDR1 is MGHRA and CDR2 is YSYEKL.

This chain links TRBV9 with TRBJ1-2, with 10 bases matching TRBD1. The CDR3 contains 18 residues. The V segment lost 0 bases and the J segment 7 bases; nucleotides outside the gene matches: 15. Germline V gene lookup returns CDR1 SGDLS and CDR2 YYNGEE. The DNA for the CDR3 is TGTGCCAGCAGCGTAGCTGTAGACTCCGGGACAGGGGCCTCTGGCTACACCTTC. This codes for CASSVAVDSGTGASGYTF. Full variable domain (outside the CDR3, taken from reference TRBV9 and TRBJ1-2): DSGVTQTPKHLITATGQRVTLRCSPRSGDLSVYWYQQSLDQGLQFLIQYYNGEERAKGNILERFSAQQFPDLHSELNLSSLELGDSALYFCASSVAVDSGTGASGYTFGSGTRLTVV.

The chain carries TRBV6-5 and TRBJ2-3; no clear D. The CDR3 totals 15 residues. Trimming cost V 0 bases and J 2 bases, with 9 bases left between them. Germline lookup yields CDR1 MNHEY and CDR2 SVGAGI. CDR3 sequence (DNA): TGTGCCAGCAGTTACTCCCAGGCTTTCACAGATACGCAGTATTTT. The encoded protein is CASSYSQAFTDTQYF.

The V call is TRBV27, the J call TRBJ1-6; TRBD1 aligns across 11 bases. The CDR3 is made up of 20 amino acids. Germline V lookup: CDR1 MNHEY, CDR2 SMNVEV (reference sequence). The J segment lost 3 bases and the V segment lost 1 base, leaving 11 bases of the junction unmatched. CDR3 nucleotide sequence: TGTGCCAGCAGTTTATTGCCGGACAGGGGGCTTTTAAACTATAATTCACCCCTCCACTTT. It yields the protein CASSLLPDRGLLNYNSPLHF.

The chain is built from TRBV6-1 and TRBJ1-4; a weak D match, TRBD1 (6 bases). The CDR3 has 14 amino acids. Per germline, CDR1 MNHNS and CDR2 SASEGT. Trimming took off 0 bases at V and 8 bases at J, with 10 bases between the two ends. CDR3 protein: CASSEARGSEKLFF. In nucleotides, the CDR3 is TGTGCCAGCAGTGAAGCCAGGGGTAGCGAAAAACTGTTTTTT.

The gene calls are TRBV7-6 and TRBJ1-1; 7 bases are shared with TRBD1. CDR1 is SGHVS, CDR2 FNYEAQ, per germline. Trimming at V came to 4 bases and at J to 5 bases, leaving 10 bases not matched to a gene. The CDR3 extends over 15 amino acids. In DNA, the CDR3 is TGTGCCAGCAGCTCGGGACAGCCTTTGAGTACTGAAGCTTTCTTT. This encodes CASSSGQPLSTEAFF.